A single sample gave rise to the 24 T cell receptor beta chains below, sequenced in a study of blood T cell repertoires in COVID-19. Using immunoSEQ multiplex PCR, the repertoire was profiled, and TCRdb retains in-frame clones only, with some absent. Of 130,000 to 150,000 clones listed, roughly 84% were seen once; the top ten hold 5.8%. The material sequenced was PBMCs or T cells enriched from blood (not recorded which). Source of these receptors: a woman aged 45 to 65 who had been exposed to COVID-19.

The rearrangement uses TRBV27 and TRBJ2-7; 10 bases align to TRBD1. After removal of 7 bases from V and 5 bases from J, the junction contained 11 bases not matched to a gene. Germline V lookup: CDR1 MNHEY, CDR2 SMNVEV (reference sequence). The CDR3 has 15 amino acids. The CDR3 bases are TGTGCCAGCATGTCGGGGGGACAGGGGTCGGACGAGCAGTACTTC. This sequence encodes CASMSGGQGSDEQYF.

V gene TRBV18 combines with J gene TRBJ2-1; D perhaps matches TRBD2 (5 bases). V was clipped by 6 bases and J by 6 bases, with 15 bases between them. CDR1 and CDR2 from the germline V gene are KGHSH and LQKENI. There are 14 residues in the CDR3. CDR3 DNA: TGTGCCAGCTCCAGTGGTAGGGCGGGCAATGAGCAGTTCTTC. Protein sequence: CASSSGRAGNEQFF.

The V call is TRBV20-1, the J call TRBJ2-4, with D maybe TRBD2 (6 bases). Germline CDR1 is DFQATT and CDR2 is SNEGSKA (reference sequence). The germline V and J ends were trimmed by 7 bases and 6 bases, with 10 bases remaining between them. There are 11 residues in the CDR3. Written as DNA, the CDR3 is TGCAGTGGCAAAGCGGGAAACATTCAGTACTTC. Its protein is CSGKAGNIQYF.

The chain joins TRBV10-3 to TRBJ1-4, with 8 bases identical to TRBD1. CDR3 length equals 14 residues. Per germline, CDR1 ENHRY and CDR2 SYGVKD. After removal of 6 bases from V and 5 bases from J, the junction contained 5 bases not matched to a gene. CDR3 DNA sequence: TGTGCCATCAGGGGGACAGGACAGAATGAAAAACTGTTTTTT. It codes for CAIRGTGQNEKLFF.

This chain joins TRBV11-1 and TRBJ2-1; 9 bases align to TRBD2. V trimming: 2 bases; J trimming: 7 bases; junction bases outside the gene matches: 3. The CDR3 totals 14 residues. Germline V CDR1 and CDR2: SGHAT, FQDESV (reference sequence). Here the CDR3 reads CASSLRLAGNEQFF. Here the CDR3 DNA reads TGTGCCAGCAGCTTAAGGCTAGCGGGAAATGAGCAGTTCTTC. Filled out from reference TRBV11-1 and TRBJ2-1, the complete variable domain reads EAEVAQSPRYKITEKSQAVAFWCDPISGHATLYWYRQILGQGPELLVQFQDESVVDDSQLPKDRFSAERLKGVDSTLKIQPAELGDSAMYLCASSLRLAGNEQFFGPGTRLTVL.

CDR3 amino acids: CASSIGLAKNIQYF. The CDR3 bases are TGTGCCAGTAGTATAGGGCTAGCCAAAAACATTCAGTACTTC. The V call is TRBV19, the J call TRBJ2-4, with unresolved D. V was cut by 1 base and J by 0 bases, with 4 bases left in between. The CDR3 runs 14 residues. The V gene's germline CDR1 is LNHDA and CDR2 SQIVND (reference sequence).

The chain links TRBV2 to TRBJ1-2, with 9 bases matching TRBD1. The germline gives CDR1 SNHLY, CDR2 FYNNEI. The ends lost 5 bases at V and 4 bases at J; junction bases unmatched: 5. The CDR3 extends over 14 amino acids. CDR3 sequence: CASSRTGVGYGYTF. The CDR3 DNA reads TGTGCCAGCAGTAGGACAGGGGTGGGCTATGGCTACACCTTC.

The V call is TRBV6-5, the J call TRBJ1-2; D call uncertain. The V and J ends lost 7 bases and 1 base respectively, with 7 bases between them. The CDR3 has 12 amino acids. In germline, CDR1 is MNHEY, CDR2 SVGAGI. The CDR3 DNA reads TGTGCCAGCAATCTACTTAACTATGGCTACACCTTC. As protein: CASNLLNYGYTF.

This clone was picked up one time. This chain links TRBV19 with TRBJ2-3, with D possibly TRBD1 on 6 matching bases. V shed 5 bases and J shed 1 base, with 13 bases lying between them. The CDR3 is 15 residues long. Germline V CDR1 and CDR2: LNHDA, SQIVND (reference sequence). CDR3 loop: CASSSSGVGTDTQYF. The CDR3 region has the DNA TGTGCCAGTAGTTCCTCAGGGGTGGGCACAGATACGCAGTATTTT.

The chain is built from TRBV5-3 and TRBJ2-1; 9 nucleotides line up with TRBD1. TRBV5-3 is flagged as an ORF with uncertain function. This CDR3 contains 17 residues. J lost 8 bases, V lost 1 base, and 13 bases had no gene match. CDR3 loop: CARSLQLGTGNNYEQFF. In DNA form, the CDR3 reads TGTGCCAGAAGCTTGCAGCTTGGGACAGGGAATAATTATGAGCAGTTCTTC.

This chain uses TRBV19 with TRBJ1-3; D is undetermined. Germline V CDR1 and CDR2: LNHDA, SQIVND (reference sequence). V was shortened by 8 bases and J by 4 bases, with 24 bases between the two germline ends. CDR3 length: 17 residues. CDR3 sequence: CASRRWAGLVSGNTIYF. The CDR3 DNA reads TGTGCCAGTCGGAGGTGGGCCGGTTTGGTTTCCGGAAACACCATATATTTT. The variable domain in full, completed from reference TRBV19 and TRBJ1-3, reads DGGITQSPKYLFRKEGQNVTLSCEQNLNHDAMYWYRQDPGQGLRLIYYSQIVNDFQKGDIAEGYSVSREKKESFPLTVTSAQKNPTAFYLCASRRWAGLVSGNTIYFGEGSWLTVV.

The J gene is TRBJ2-1, the V gene TRBV7-9; 14 bases are a match to TRBD2. The V segment lost 5 bases and the J segment 8 bases; nucleotides outside the gene matches: 5. The CDR3 is 15 amino acids. Germline CDR1 and CDR2: SEHNR and FQNEAQ (reference sequence). In DNA, the CDR3 is TGTGCCAGCAGCCAAGGGACTAGCGGGAGACATGAGCAGTTCTTC. The encoded protein is CASSQGTSGRHEQFF. Together with reference TRBV7-9 and TRBJ2-1, the CDR3 gives the full variable domain: DTGVSQNPRHKITKRGQNVTFRCDPISEHNRLYWYRQTLGQGPEFLTYFQNEAQLEKSRLLSDRFSAERPKGSFSTLEIQRTEQGDSAMYLCASSQGTSGRHEQFFGPGTRLTVL.

This clone was picked up a small number of times. V is TRBV6-5 and J is TRBJ2-2; TRBD2 matches at 13 bases. V was clipped by 6 bases and J by 5 bases; unmatched bases: 0. The CDR3 spans 14 residues. Germline lookup yields CDR1 MNHEY and CDR2 SVGAGI. CDR3: CASRLAGGTGELFF. Written as DNA, the CDR3 is TGTGCCAGCAGACTAGCGGGAGGGACCGGGGAGCTGTTTTTT.

This clone appeared once. The V call is TRBV5-1, the J call TRBJ2-1; 8 bases agree with TRBD2. From germline, CDR1 is SGHRS and CDR2 YFSETQ. Unmatched junction bases numbered 7, after V lost 4 bases and J lost 4 bases. The CDR3 is 15 residues long. The CDR3 nucleotides are TGCGCCAGCAGCCGAACTAGCGGTACGTACAATGAGCAGTTCTTC. Protein product: CASSRTSGTYNEQFF.

This clone has just a few counts. The chain combines TRBV7-3 with TRBJ2-3; 7 nucleotides match TRBD2. CDR1 is SGHTA and CDR2 is FQGTGA in the germline V gene. V dropped 4 bases and J dropped 9; count of bases not matched to a gene: 4. The CDR3 is 12 amino acids. The CDR3 here is CASSSAGNTQYF. DNA for the CDR3: TGTGCCAGCAGCTCAGCGGGGAACACGCAGTATTTT.

The chain has TRBV5-4 and TRBJ2-7, with TRBD2 matching 15 bases. Per the germline V gene, CDR1 is SGHNT and CDR2 is YYREEE (reference sequence). V lost 4 bases to trimming and J lost 5 bases; unmatched junction nucleotides: 4. There are 15 residues in the CDR3. The CDR3 spells CASSLGLAGGDEQYF. CDR3 nucleotide sequence: TGTGCCAGCAGCCTTGGACTAGCGGGAGGGGACGAGCAGTACTTC.

The CDR3 DNA sequence: TGTGCCAGCAGCCAGGAGGGTTCGGGCTATGGCTACACCTTC. It yields the protein CASSQEGSGYGYTF. The rearrangement links TRBV3-1 (or the pseudogene TRBV3-2) to TRBJ1-2; D is unresolved. Germline CDR1 LGHDT, CDR2 YNNKEL (reference sequence). This CDR3 region has 14 residues. V was shortened by 3 bases and J by 4 bases, with 12 bases between the two germline ends.

This sequence joins TRBV6-5 and TRBJ1-1; 11 nucleotides agree with TRBD1. The CDR3 is 14 amino acids. The J segment lost 5 bases and the V segment lost 7 bases, leaving 6 bases of the junction unmatched. Germline V lookup: CDR1 MNHEY, CDR2 SVGAGI. The CDR3 nucleotides are TGTGCCAGCATATTTGGGACAGGGGGTACTGAAGCTTTCTTT. Translating gives CASIFGTGGTEAFF.

This clone was detected only once. The rearrangement links TRBV6-5 to TRBJ2-3; tentatively, D is TRBD2 (5 bases). Trimming left V 0 bases short and J 1 base short, with 8 bases between. Per the germline V gene, CDR1 is MNHEY and CDR2 is SVGAGI. The length of the CDR3 is 15 residues. CDR3 in amino acids: CASSYSRTGTDTQYF. The CDR3, as DNA: TGTGCCAGCAGTTACTCTAGGACTGGCACAGATACGCAGTATTTT.

The table lists this clone with a count of one. The chain uses TRBV20-1 and TRBJ2-2; a possible D gene is TRBD1 (5 bases). The V gene's germline CDR1 is DFQATT and CDR2 SNEGSKA (reference sequence). The CDR3 has 12 amino acids. Between the trimmed V and J ends, which lost 3 bases and 6 bases, there was a span of 8 bases. The CDR3 loop is CSASRGAGELFF. The CDR3 nucleotides are TGCAGTGCTAGTAGGGGCGCCGGGGAGCTGTTTTTT.

The chain carries TRBV24-1 and TRBJ2-1; 9 nucleotides match TRBD1. V was clipped by 7 bases and J by 8 bases; unmatched bases: 11. This CDR3 has 15 amino acids. Germline V gene data show CDR1 as KGHDR and CDR2 as SFDVKD. Here the CDR3 reads CATSPGTGNSYEQFF. The CDR3 DNA sequence: TGTGCCACCAGCCCCGGGACAGGGAACTCGTATGAGCAGTTCTTC.

The chain recombines TRBV11-3 with TRBJ2-3; D is uncertain. CDR3 length: 12 residues. Germline V gene lookup returns CDR1 SGHNT and CDR2 YENEEA. V was cut by 3 bases and J by 3 bases, with 4 bases left in between. The CDR3 protein is CASSLRTDTQYF. The CDR3 DNA follows: TGTGCCAGCAGCTTGCGGACAGATACGCAGTATTTT.

V usage is TRBV2 and J usage is TRBJ1-1; no clear D. V was cut by 9 bases and J by 1 base, with 9 bases left in between. The length of the CDR3 is 12 residues. Germline V gene lookup returns CDR1 SNHLY and CDR2 FYNNEI. CDR3 sequence: CASSLTNTEAFF. DNA for the CDR3: TGTGCCAGTAGCTTAACGAACACTGAAGCTTTCTTT.

The V call is TRBV29-1, the J call TRBJ2-7; weak D call: TRBD1 (6 bases). Trimming left V 2 bases short and J 3 bases short, with 11 bases between. This CDR3 has 13 residues. Germline V gene lookup returns CDR1 SQVTM and CDR2 ANQGSEA. Written as DNA, the CDR3 is TGCAGCGTTGAACGCTTGGACAGCTACGAGCAGTACTTC. Residues: CSVERLDSYEQYF.